This TCR beta chain is from a study of early T cells in non-severe SARS-CoV-2 infection. Study at large: Bulk RNA taken from unsorted whole blood was sequenced, leaving chains unpaired.

The germline V gene has CDR1 MDHEN and CDR2 SYDVKM. This CDR3 has 15 residues. Trimming took 5 bases from V and 8 from J, leaving 19 bases between them. Study outcomes and limitations: CD4 and private specificities were missed by VDJdb matching, which favored anti-spike CD8 responses.

Unique molecular identifiers were affixed to single, distinct cDNA molecules. TCRdb fed the 5' RACE reads into MiXCR, producing one record per CDR3 protein. The data contain fewer than 75,000 distinct CDR3 sequences, less than 20% of them singletons. This clonotype has more than one count but fewer than ten. Its antigen is as yet unknown. Sequences were derived from whole blood, sampled at baseline. This TCR was sampled from an adult who was a healthcare worker with PCR-confirmed SARS-CoV-2 infection or an uninfected control (not recorded which). The chain employs TRBV28 and TRBJ2-1; D gene uncertain. The CDR3 bases are TGTGCCAGCAGTCCCATGGGCCCCGACTGGGATGAGCAGTTCTTC. Its translation: CASSPMGPDWDEQFF.